A single sample gave rise to the 12 T cell receptor beta chains below, sequenced in a study of CD8 T cells in ankylosing spondylitis. TCRdb processed the 5' RACE reads anew with MiXCR; each CDR3 protein has one entry. The repertoire has approximately 250,000 distinct CDR3 sequences, over 9.5% of them found once; the top ten carry around 2.6%. The material sequenced was blood, either unsorted or a sorted T cell fraction (not recorded which). The receptors were sampled from a male donor with ankylosing spondylitis or in good health (not recorded which).

This clonotype was found a few times. The rearrangement uses TRBV3-1 and TRBJ2-5; D possibly corresponds to TRBD2 (5 bases). Germline V lookup: CDR1 LGHDT, CDR2 YNNKEL (reference sequence). The V end lost 1 base, the J end lost 4 bases, and 10 bases lay between the germline ends. This CDR3 is built from 14 residues. The CDR3 DNA reads TGTGCCAGCAGCCAAGCCAGTGAGGGAGAGACCCAGTACTTC. It translates to CASSQASEGETQYF.

The gene calls are TRBV12-3 or TRBV12-4 and TRBJ1-2, with D maybe TRBD1 (5 bases). The CDR3 is 14 residues long. V lost 1 base and J lost 3, with 9 bases in between. CDR3 protein: CASSLGGADYGYTF. CDR3 nucleotides: TGTGCCAGCAGTTTAGGGGGCGCGGACTATGGCTACACCTTC.

The sample holds many counts of this clonotype. The rearrangement joins TRBV4-1 to TRBJ2-7; no reliable D call. Germline CDR1 and CDR2: MGHRA and YSYEKL. V lost 0 bases, J lost 3 bases, and 12 bases lay in between. This CDR3 spans 15 amino acids. CDR3: CASSQEDKSYYEQYF. CDR3 nucleotide sequence: TGCGCCAGCAGCCAAGAAGACAAGTCCTACTACGAGCAGTACTTC.

This clonotype was recorded many times. V gene TRBV5-1 combines with J gene TRBJ2-3, with D perhaps TRBD1 or TRBD2 (5 bases each). This CDR3 has 16 amino acids. Trimming cost V 4 bases and J 3 bases, with 18 bases left between them. Germline CDR1 reads SGHRS; CDR2 reads YFSETQ. The DNA of the CDR3 is TGCGCCAGCAGCCCTGGGATCCACGAGGGGACAGATACGCAGTATTTT. Translating it yields CASSPGIHEGTDTQYF.

This clonotype was recorded many times. The genes are TRBV6-1 and TRBJ2-7; 10 bases match TRBD2. This CDR3 has 16 amino acids. Trimming at V came to 6 bases and at J to 5 bases, leaving 13 bases not matched to a gene. CDR1 and CDR2 (germline): MNHNS, SASEGT. The CDR3 DNA is TGTGCCAGCAGATCCACCAGCGGGAGGGCCGACAACGAGCAGTACTTC. It translates to CASRSTSGRADNEQYF.

This clonotype has at least ten counts. The rearrangement joins TRBV5-6 to TRBJ2-1, with D possibly being TRBD2 (5 bases). With 4 bases removed from V and 0 bases from J, the gap between germline ends came to 8 bases. The CDR3 has 14 residues. CDR1 is SGHDT, CDR2 YYEEEE, per germline. The CDR3 loop is CASSLTSSYNEQFF. The CDR3 nucleotides are TGTGCCAGCAGCCTTACTAGCTCCTACAATGAGCAGTTCTTC.

This clonotype was picked up a small number of times. The chain employs TRBV6-1 and TRBJ2-7; TRBD2 might be the D (6 bases). The CDR3 contains 17 residues. The V gene lost 6 bases and the J gene lost 2 bases, with 23 bases spanning the gap. Germline V CDR1 and CDR2: MNHNS, SASEGT. CDR3 sequence reads: CASRKRGDRGSPYEQYF. The CDR3 DNA is TGTGCCAGCAGAAAAAGGGGAGACCGGGGGTCTCCCTACGAGCAGTACTTC.

Ten or more counts support this clonotype. The chain joins TRBV4-1 to TRBJ2-4; no clear D. This CDR3 has 13 residues. The V end was cut by 0 bases, the J end by 9 bases, with 9 bases between. In germline, CDR1 is MGHRA, CDR2 YSYEKL. For the CDR3, the DNA is TGCGCCAGCAGCCAAGAGGTCTGGCTCATTCAGTACTTC. Translated: CASSQEVWLIQYF.

The gene calls are TRBV7-2 and TRBJ1-3; D is ambiguous. CDR1 is SGHTA and CDR2 is FQGNSA in the germline V gene. The CDR3 is made up of 14 amino acids. Between the trimmed V and J ends, which lost 4 bases and 7 bases, there was a span of 14 bases. The DNA of the CDR3 is TGTGCCAGCAGCTCGTCTCTGGGGAGGAACACCATATATTTT. Translated: CASSSSLGRNTIYF.

The table lists this clonotype with many counts. This rearrangement joins TRBV25-1 to TRBJ1-4; D is unclear. This CDR3 region has 14 residues. CDR1 MGHDK and CDR2 SYGVNS come from the germline V gene. V lost 3 bases to trimming and J lost 8 bases, with 13 bases between them. CDR3 protein: CASSEGIIREKLFF. In nucleotides, the CDR3 is TGTGCCAGCAGTGAGGGTATCATTCGGGAAAAACTGTTTTTT. Full variable domain (rest looked up from reference TRBV25-1 and TRBJ1-4): EADIYQTPRYLVIGTGKKITLECSQTMGHDKMYWYQQDPGMELHLIHYSYGVNSTEKGDLSSESTVSRIRTEHFPLTLESARPSHTSQYLCASSEGIIREKLFFGSGTQLSVL.

This clonotype was seen ten or more times. The V call is TRBV5-1, the J call TRBJ2-5; the D gene could be TRBD1 or TRBD2 (5 bases each). The CDR3 sequence is 14 residues long. V shed 6 bases and J shed 3 bases, with 15 bases lying between them. In germline, CDR1 is SGHRS, CDR2 YFSETQ. The CDR3 is CASTLGRGEETQYF. The CDR3 region has the DNA TGCGCCAGCACCCTTGGTAGAGGGGAAGAGACCCAGTACTTC.

Ten or more counts support this clonotype. The chain couples TRBV6-2 or TRBV6-3 to TRBJ2-2; D perhaps matches TRBD1 (6 bases). The germline gives CDR1 MNHEY, CDR2 SVGEGT. CDR3 length: 15 amino acids. Trimming shortened V by 5 bases and J by 5 bases, and 15 bases separated the two germline ends. CDR3 region: CASSRDTTFTGELFF. CDR3 coding DNA: TGTGCCAGCAGTCGGGACACTACCTTTACCGGGGAGCTGTTTTTT.